The 32 T cell receptor beta chains below come from one sample, sequenced in a study of long-term antiretroviral therapy in people with HIV. Survey-level immunoSEQ v3.0 assays were run. The method was immunoSEQ multiplex PCR; TCRdb's version includes in-frame clones alone and lacks a portion of them. The top ten hold roughly 4% of the sample, which has 30,000 to 40,000 clones, around 94% seen once. The source material was unsorted PBMCs, sampled just over 5 years after starting antiretroviral therapy. The receptors here all came from a woman aged 45-60 years with HIV.

The rearrangement uses TRBV4-2 and TRBJ1-1; 7 nucleotides match TRBD1. This CDR3 comprises 14 residues. CDR1 and CDR2 from the germline V gene are LGHNA and YNFKEQ. The J segment lost 2 bases and the V segment lost 4 bases, leaving 4 bases of the junction unmatched. The CDR3 bases are TGTGCCAGCAGCCGCCGACAGGGAAACACTGAAGCTTTCTTT. As protein: CASSRRQGNTEAFF.

V usage is TRBV10-3 and J usage is TRBJ2-1; D is ambiguous. V lost 0 bases, J lost 7 bases, and 10 bases lay in between. This CDR3 spans 14 amino acids. CDR1 is ENHRY and CDR2 is SYGVKD in the germline V gene. CDR3 bases: TGTGCCATCAGTGAGTCCACTGATTCGAATGAGCAGTTCTTC. It codes for CAISESTDSNEQFF.

The chain is built from TRBV30 and TRBJ2-2; D might be TRBD1 (6 bases). Trimming left V 4 bases short and J 4 bases short, with 10 bases between. The germline V gene has CDR1 GTSNPN and CDR2 SVGIG (reference sequence). The CDR3 covers 13 residues. DNA for the CDR3: TGTGCCTGGAACCTAGGGGGCACCGGGGAGCTGTTTTTT. Its translation: CAWNLGGTGELFF.

The chain recombines TRBV30 with TRBJ1-3; 9 bases fit TRBD1. J was trimmed by 0 bases and V by 4 bases; bases with no gene match: 7. The CDR3 has 16 residues. The germline gives CDR1 GTSNPN, CDR2 SVGIG (reference sequence). The CDR3 region has the DNA TGTGCCTGGACCTGGGGACAGGGCCTCTCTGGAAACACCATATATTTT. Translating gives CAWTWGQGLSGNTIYF.

This clone has just one count. The rearrangement joins TRBV19 to TRBJ1-6, with D tentatively TRBD1 (6 bases). The CDR3 extends over 17 amino acids. The V and J ends lost 9 bases and 0 bases respectively, with 18 bases between them. In germline, CDR1 is LNHDA, CDR2 SQIVND (reference sequence). CDR3 sequence reads: CASPGGLLSSYNSPLHF. The CDR3 region has the DNA TGTGCCAGCCCGGGGGGGCTCCTGAGCTCCTATAATTCACCCCTCCACTTT.

This rearrangement joins TRBV5-1 to TRBJ2-7, with D maybe TRBD1 (5 bases). The germline gives CDR1 SGHRS, CDR2 YFSETQ. This CDR3 has 16 residues. V lost 0 bases and J lost 4, with 17 bases in between. CDR3 sequence: CASSLEGAGKAYEQYF. In nucleotides, the CDR3 is TGCGCCAGCAGCTTGGAAGGGGCAGGTAAAGCGTACGAGCAGTACTTC.

The V gene is TRBV11-2, the J gene TRBJ2-2; TRBD1 aligns across 10 bases. Germline V gives CDR1 SGHAT, CDR2 FQNNGV. The J segment lost 5 bases and the V segment lost 2 bases, leaving 2 bases of the junction unmatched. This CDR3 spans 15 amino acids. The CDR3: CASSLRQGATGELFF. The CDR3 bases are TGTGCCAGCAGCTTAAGACAGGGGGCGACCGGGGAGCTGTTTTTT.

V is TRBV6-6 and J is TRBJ2-1, with a weak D call TRBD2 (6 bases). The CDR3 is 14 residues long. The germline CDR1 and CDR2 sequences are MNHNY and SVGAGI (reference sequence). V shed 6 bases and J shed 0 bases, with 9 bases lying between them. CDR3 DNA: TGTGCCAGCAGCCGGGGAGGCTCCTACAATGAGCAGTTCTTC. Its protein product is CASSRGGSYNEQFF.

The chain joins TRBV10-3 to TRBJ1-4; D call uncertain. The CDR3 runs to 13 residues. CDR1 is ENHRY and CDR2 is SYGVKD in the germline V gene. V shed 3 bases and J shed 8 bases, with 10 bases lying between them. The CDR3 DNA sequence: TGTGCCATCAGTGAAGAGGGTTGGGAAAAACTGTTTTTT. Its protein is CAISEEGWEKLFF.

The CDR3 DNA reads as TGTGCTAGTGGTTTGGTACCAAACACCATATATTTT. This gives the protein CASGLVPNTIYF. V gene TRBV12-5 combines with J gene TRBJ1-3; D unclear. V gave up 0 bases and J gave up 6 bases, with 3 bases separating them. The CDR3 runs 12 residues. Germline CDR1 and CDR2: LGHNT and FRNRAP.

The chain carries TRBV25-1 and TRBJ2-7; 9 bases match TRBD1. Trimming took 3 bases from V and 4 from J; bases not matched to a gene: 7. CDR1 is MGHDK and CDR2 is SYGVNS in the germline V gene. This CDR3 spans 15 amino acids. The DNA for the CDR3 is TGTGCCAGCAGTGAGCCCGGGACAGGGCTTTACGAGCAGTACTTC. Translation: CASSEPGTGLYEQYF.

This clone was detected only once. This chain links TRBV6-5 with TRBJ1-2; D uncertain. The CDR3 runs 14 residues. CDR1 is MNHEY and CDR2 is SVGAGI in the germline V gene. The V and J ends lost 0 bases and 4 bases respectively, with 9 bases between them. As DNA, the CDR3 is TGTGCCAGCAGTTACTCCGGACGGAGCTATGGCTACACCTTC. It is translated as CASSYSGRSYGYTF.

The rearrangement joins TRBV6-1 to TRBJ2-3; 12 bases align to TRBD1. From germline, CDR1 is MNHNS and CDR2 SASEGT. The CDR3 sequence is 15 residues long. V lost 10 bases, J lost 8 bases, and 13 bases stayed unmatched. The CDR3 nucleotides are TGTGCCACTCCCAAAAGGGGACAGGGGGCTGGTACGCAGTATTTT. It specifies CATPKRGQGAGTQYF.

The V gene is TRBV7-6, the J gene TRBJ2-3, with 10 bases identical to TRBD2. CDR1 SGHVS and CDR2 FNYEAQ come from the germline V gene. The V and J ends lost 2 bases and 3 bases, in that order; junction bases with no gene match: 2. This CDR3 spans 15 amino acids. In nucleotides, the CDR3 is TGTGCCAGCAGCTTAACTAGCGGGGTAACAGATACGCAGTATTTT. Translation gives CASSLTSGVTDTQYF.

This clone has only one observation. This chain connects TRBV7-2 to TRBJ2-5; 7 bases are a match to TRBD1. Germline V CDR1 and CDR2: SGHTA, FQGNSA. J was trimmed by 4 bases and V by 5 bases; bases with no gene match: 7. This CDR3 is built from 14 residues. Here the CDR3 DNA reads TGTGCCAGCAGCCGCACCTGGGACAGAGAGACCCAGTACTTC. Encoded protein: CASSRTWDRETQYF.

This chain links TRBV5-1 with TRBJ2-3, with no clear D. This CDR3 is 14 amino acids long. Deletions cut 4 bases from V and 2 bases from J, with 11 bases between. The germline V gene has CDR1 SGHRS and CDR2 YFSETQ. The CDR3 DNA follows: TGCGCCAGCAGCCCCGTCCTTCTCACAGATACGCAGTATTTT. Encoded protein: CASSPVLLTDTQYF. The whole variable domain, remainder taken from reference TRBV5-1 and TRBJ2-3, is KAGVTQTPRYLIKTRGQQVTLSCSPISGHRSVSWYQQTPGQGLQFLFEYFSETQRNKGNFPGRFSGRQFSNSRSEMNVSTLELGDSALYLCASSPVLLTDTQYFGPGTRLTVL.

This sequence joins TRBV27 and TRBJ1-4; D perhaps matches TRBD1 (6 bases). Trimming took 8 bases from V and 3 from J, leaving 16 bases between them. The CDR3 is 15 residues long. Germline-derived CDR1 and CDR2 are MNHEY and SMNVEV (reference sequence). The CDR3 sequence: CASRSAGVPNEKLFF. Here the CDR3 DNA reads TGTGCCAGCCGGTCCGCAGGGGTGCCTAATGAAAAACTGTTTTTT. Looking up the rest from reference TRBV27 and TRBJ1-4 gives the full variable domain: EAQVTQNPRYLITVTGKKLTVTCSQNMNHEYMSWYRQDPGLGLRQIYYSMNVEVTDKGDVPEGYKVSRKEKRNFPLILESPSPNQTSLYFCASRSAGVPNEKLFFGSGTQLSVL.

V and J are TRBV28 and TRBJ1-1; D perhaps matches TRBD1 (6 bases). Germline V gene data show CDR1 as MDHEN and CDR2 as SYDVKM. Deletions cut 3 bases from V and 11 bases from J, with 13 bases between. There are 12 residues in the CDR3. The CDR3 sequence: CASSFREGVAFF. The CDR3 DNA follows: TGTGCCAGCAGTTTTAGGGAGGGGGTGGCTTTCTTT.

V gene TRBV10-3 combines with J gene TRBJ1-3; 7 bases line up with TRBD1. Germline values: CDR1 ENHRY, CDR2 SYGVKD. The CDR3 covers 15 residues. Unmatched junction bases numbered 9, after V lost 7 bases and J lost 3 bases. DNA of the CDR3: TGTGCCATCACTCCAGACAGGGTCGGTGGAAACACCATATATTTT. It is translated as CAITPDRVGGNTIYF.

The chain combines TRBV6-6 with TRBJ1-2, with 8 nucleotides matching TRBD1. Germline V CDR1 and CDR2: MNHNY, SVGAGI (reference sequence). CDR3 length: 15 residues. After removal of 0 bases from V and 6 bases from J, the junction contained 6 bases not matched to a gene. CDR3 nucleotides: TGTGCCAGCAGTTACTCGAAGGACAGGGAGGATGGCTACACCTTC. The encoded protein is CASSYSKDREDGYTF.

The rearrangement links TRBV14 to TRBJ1-2; D is unresolved. The CDR3 is made up of 16 amino acids. V was cut by 0 bases and J by 6 bases, with 17 bases left in between. Germline assignment: CDR1 SGHDN and CDR2 FVKESK. The CDR3 region has the DNA TGTGCCAGCAGCCAAGAATGGAATCGACTCCTAGATGGCTACACCTTC. This translates into CASSQEWNRLLDGYTF.

The rearrangement joins TRBV15 to TRBJ2-3, with 13 bases matching TRBD2. The CDR3 has 17 residues. In germline, CDR1 is LNHNV, CDR2 YYDKDF (reference sequence). Trimming at V came to 0 bases and at J to 4 bases, leaving 4 bases not matched to a gene. CDR3 bases: TGTGCCACCAGCAGAGATTGGGGACTAGCGGGGCCAGATACGCAGTATTTT. It yields the protein CATSRDWGLAGPDTQYF. The full variable domain, its missing parts supplied by reference TRBV15 and TRBJ2-3, is DAMVIQNPRYQVTQFGKPVTLSCSQTLNHNVMYWYQQKSSQAPKLLFHYYDKDFNNEADTPDNFQSRRPNTSFCFLDIRSPGLGDTAMYLCATSRDWGLAGPDTQYFGPGTRLTVL.

This clone was observed a single time. J is TRBJ2-3 and V is TRBV10-2; D remains ambiguous. Trimming removed 3 bases from V and 7 bases from J, with 5 bases in between. In germline, CDR1 is WSHSY, CDR2 SAAADI. The CDR3 has 11 amino acids. The CDR3 region has the DNA TGCGCCAGCAGTGAAGGATATACGCAGTATTTT. It specifies CASSEGYTQYF.

A word on this clone: The same CDR3 is also encoded by other DNA sequences in this sample. The rearrangement joins TRBV4-3 to TRBJ2-1; 9 bases align to TRBD2. Germline V gives CDR1 LGHNA, CDR2 YSLEER. After removal of 2 bases from V and 6 bases from J, the junction contained 8 bases not matched to a gene. The CDR3 runs to 16 residues. Here the CDR3 reads CASSQSLAGGLNEQFF. For the CDR3, the DNA is TGCGCCAGCAGCCAATCCCTGGCGGGGGGGCTCAATGAGCAGTTCTTC.

This chain links TRBV9 with TRBJ1-2; no definite D call. This CDR3 has 14 residues. The V gene lost 0 bases and the J gene lost 5 bases, with 11 bases spanning the gap. The germline CDR1 and CDR2 sequences are SGDLS and YYNGEE. CDR3 coding DNA: TGTGCCAGCAGCGTAGAGGTAGGGCGGTATGGCTACACCTTC. This codes for CASSVEVGRYGYTF.

The genes are TRBV7-9 and TRBJ2-7, with D unresolved. Trimming stripped 5 bases from V and 3 bases from J, with 8 bases between. The CDR3 runs 12 residues. CDR1 is SEHNR, CDR2 FQNEAQ, per germline (reference sequence). CDR3 DNA sequence: TGTGCCAGCAGCCAGACCAGCTACGAGCAGTACTTC. This sequence encodes CASSQTSYEQYF.

The chain carries TRBV7-3 and TRBJ2-5, with D perhaps TRBD2 (6 bases). V was pared by 4 bases and J by 1 base, with 10 bases between. The V gene's germline CDR1 is SGHTA and CDR2 FQGTGA. The CDR3 is 14 residues long. The CDR3 nucleotides are TGTGCCAGCAGCTCGGTGGGAGGCCAAGAGACCCAGTACTTC. Translation gives CASSSVGGQETQYF.

The rearrangement links TRBV27 to TRBJ1-2, with D tentatively TRBD1 (5 bases). The CDR3 has 13 residues. V lost 0 bases, J lost 6 bases, and 8 bases lay in between. Germline V lookup: CDR1 MNHEY, CDR2 SMNVEV (reference sequence). The CDR3 DNA is TGTGCCAGCAGTTTATCAGGAGGGGATGGCTACACCTTC. It codes for CASSLSGGDGYTF.

The chain has TRBV5-6 and TRBJ2-7, with a possible D match to TRBD1 (7 bases). The germline gives CDR1 SGHDT, CDR2 YYEEEE. V lost 3 bases, J lost 6 bases, and 19 bases lay in between. The CDR3 spans 15 residues. CDR3 sequence reads: CASSSTHRQGGEQYF. CDR3 sequence (DNA): TGTGCCAGCAGCTCCACTCATAGACAGGGAGGCGAGCAGTACTTC.

The chain uses TRBV18 and TRBJ1-2; tentatively, D is TRBD1 (6 bases). Germline V gene lookup returns CDR1 KGHSH and CDR2 LQKENI. V dropped 3 bases and J dropped 4 bases, with 15 bases sitting between them. The CDR3 has 15 residues. CDR3 protein: CASSPKGEDTYGYTF. The CDR3 bases are TGTGCCAGCTCACCGAAGGGGGAGGACACCTATGGCTACACCTTC.

The gene calls are TRBV6-5 and TRBJ2-7; 13 bases match TRBD2. This CDR3 comprises 14 residues. Germline loops: CDR1 MNHEY, CDR2 SVGAGI. Trimming at V came to 8 bases and at J to 2 bases, leaving 3 bases not matched to a gene. This chain's CDR3 is CASRTSGGTYEQYF. CDR3 DNA sequence: TGTGCCAGCCGGACTAGCGGGGGAACCTACGAGCAGTACTTC.

The table lists this clone with a few counts. The V gene is TRBV7-2, the J gene TRBJ2-5; D not certain. This CDR3 comprises 13 residues. From germline, CDR1 is SGHTA and CDR2 FQGNSA. The V and J ends lost 5 bases and 2 bases respectively, with 9 bases between them. The DNA for the CDR3 is TGTGCCAGCAGCCAACCATCTCAAGAGACCCAGTACTTC. Its protein product is CASSQPSQETQYF.